Listed below are T cell receptor beta chains from one sample, sequenced in a study of blood T cell repertoires in COVID-19. Measured with immunoSEQ multiplex PCR; TCRdb has only the in-frame clones, and not every one. The sample records approximately 70,000 clones, approximately 92% being singletons. Material: peripheral blood. The source is a human donor with active COVID-19. The donor label of this sample is uncertain. The CDR3 runs from the conserved cysteine through the conserved F or W. The order of the fields is D gene, clone size, CDR3 length, J gene, V gene, CDR3 protein, CDR3 DNA. D genes are given only for firm matches. Rows may omit the clone size; those that give it use once, few, many or a size class.

d_gene: NA
abundance: NA
len: 12
j_gene: TRBJ2-7
v_gene: TRBV27
CDR3aa: CASRGRFYEQYF
CDR3nt: TGTGCCAGTCGAGGCAGATTCTACGAGCAGTACTTC

d_gene: TRBD1
abundance: NA
len: 15
j_gene: TRBJ2-7
v_gene: TRBV24-1
CDR3aa: CATSDRDRVIHEQYF
CDR3nt: TGTGCCACCAGTGATAGGGACAGGGTAATCCACGAGCAGTACTTC

d_gene: NA
abundance: NA
len: 15
j_gene: TRBJ1-6
v_gene: TRBV10-3
CDR3aa: CAISETSRGNSPLHF
CDR3nt: TGTGCCATCAGTGAAACATCGAGGGGGAATTCACCCCTCCACTTT

d_gene: NA
abundance: NA
len: 15
j_gene: TRBJ2-7
v_gene: TRBV5-8
CDR3aa: CASSLASRRTYEQYF
CDR3nt: TGTGCCAGCAGCTTGGCCTCTAGGCGTACCTACGAGCAGTACTTC

d_gene: NA
abundance: NA
len: 16
j_gene: TRBJ2-2
v_gene: TRBV7-8
CDR3aa: CASSLVIRADTGELFF
CDR3nt: TGTGCCAGCAGCTTAGTGATCAGGGCCGACACCGGGGAGCTGTTTTTT

d_gene: TRBD1
abundance: NA
len: 15
j_gene: TRBJ2-7
v_gene: TRBV7-2
CDR3aa: CASSNQGTGGLEQYF
CDR3nt: TGTGCCAGCAGCAATCAGGGGACAGGGGGCCTCGAGCAGTACTTC

d_gene: NA
abundance: once
len: 13
j_gene: TRBJ2-7
v_gene: TRBV10-1
CDR3aa: CASSEGAEYEQYF
CDR3nt: TGCGCCAGCAGTGAGGGTGCGGAATACGAGCAGTACTTC

d_gene: TRBD2
abundance: NA
len: 18
j_gene: TRBJ2-6
v_gene: TRBV5-1
CDR3aa: CASSLRTSGFSGANVLTF
CDR3nt: TGCGCCAGCAGCTTGCGGACTAGCGGGTTCTCTGGGGCCAACGTCCTGACTTTC

d_gene: TRBD1
abundance: NA
len: 13
j_gene: TRBJ1-2
v_gene: TRBV28
CDR3aa: CASSSGTGGGYTF
CDR3nt: TGTGCCAGCAGTTCCGGGACAGGGGGTGGCTACACCTTC

d_gene: TRBD1
abundance: NA
len: 14
j_gene: TRBJ1-4
v_gene: TRBV3-1/TRBV3-2
CDR3aa: CASSRGTGYEKLFF
CDR3nt: TGTGCCAGCAGCCGAGGGACAGGGTACGAAAAACTGTTTTTT

d_gene: NA
abundance: NA
len: 14
j_gene: TRBJ2-2
v_gene: TRBV2
CDR3aa: CASNGAGDTGELFF
CDR3nt: TGTGCCTCCAACGGTGCAGGGGACACCGGGGAGCTGTTTTTT

d_gene: NA
abundance: NA
len: 13
j_gene: TRBJ1-1
v_gene: TRBV12-5
CDR3aa: CASGLPPWDTAFF
CDR3nt: TGTGCTAGTGGTTTGCCTCCCTGGGACACAGCTTTCTTT

d_gene: NA
abundance: NA
len: 15
j_gene: TRBJ1-6
v_gene: TRBV7-3
CDR3aa: CASSPGGQSNSPLHF
CDR3nt: TGTGCCAGCAGCCCCGGCGGGCAGAGTAATTCACCCCTCCACTTT